These 30 T cell receptor beta chains came from one sample sequenced in a study of blood T cell repertoires in COVID-19. Sequencing was performed with immunoSEQ multiplex PCR; in TCRdb, only in-frame clones are kept and a portion is missing. The table lists under 90,000 clones, 80% of them singletons. The sample was peripheral blood. These TCRs come from a human donor in a cohort sampled during active COVID-19.

The V call is TRBV5-1, the J call TRBJ1-2; D possibly corresponds to TRBD1 (5 bases). CDR1 and CDR2 from the germline V gene are SGHRS and YFSETQ. CDR3 length equals 15 residues. V was clipped by 4 bases and J by 1 base, with 14 bases between them. This CDR3 reads CASSPDRSFNYGYTF. CDR3 DNA: TGCGCCAGCAGCCCTGACAGATCTTTTAACTATGGCTACACCTTC.

V usage is TRBV5-4 and J usage is TRBJ1-1; tentatively, D is TRBD1 (5 bases). Germline CDR1 is SGHNT and CDR2 is YYREEE (reference sequence). The CDR3 spans 15 residues. V gave up 4 bases and J gave up 4 bases, with 17 bases separating them. The CDR3 loop is CASSLTGRAVTEAFF. CDR3 DNA: TGTGCCAGCAGCCTAACGGGCAGGGCGGTCACTGAAGCTTTCTTT. Filled out from reference TRBV5-4 and TRBJ1-1, the complete variable domain reads ETGVTQSPTHLIKTRGQQVTLRCSSQSGHNTVSWYQQALGQGPQFIFQYYREEENGRGNFPPRFSGLQFPNYSSELNVNALELDDSALYLCASSLTGRAVTEAFFGQGTRLTVV.

The DNA of the CDR3 is TGTGCCAGCGCGGGCGATACAGGGATTCTAGGAAACACCATATATTTT. This encodes CASAGDTGILGNTIYF. This chain uses TRBV25-1 with TRBJ1-3; D is possibly TRBD1 (6 bases). This CDR3 has 16 amino acids. Trimming took 8 bases from V and 4 from J, leaving 21 bases between them. The germline V gene encodes CDR1 MGHDK and CDR2 SYGVNS.

The V gene is TRBV9, the J gene TRBJ1-1; no clear D gene. Germline values: CDR1 SGDLS, CDR2 YYNGEE. V was trimmed by 0 bases and J by 11 bases, leaving 11 bases between them. The CDR3 has 12 residues. The CDR3 region is CASSVDGDLAFF. The CDR3, as DNA: TGTGCCAGCAGCGTAGACGGAGATCTGGCTTTCTTT.

This clone appeared a few times. The chain uses TRBV7-3 and TRBJ2-7; 9 positions match TRBD2. This CDR3 comprises 15 residues. With 5 bases clipped from V and 3 bases from J, the junction kept 8 bases outside the gene matches. The germline V gene has CDR1 SGHTA and CDR2 FQGTGA. For the CDR3, the DNA is TGTGCCAGCAGCCCCGGGACTAGCAATATCTACGAGCAGTACTTC. Translated: CASSPGTSNIYEQYF.

This clone was detected once. V is TRBV2 and J is TRBJ1-2; TRBD1 is a possible D gene (5 bases). The CDR3 spans 13 residues. Germline V lookup: CDR1 SNHLY, CDR2 FYNNEI. Trimming took off 4 bases at V and 4 bases at J, with 10 bases between the two ends. The CDR3 DNA sequence: TGTGCCAGCAGTGGGGACTCGGGCTATGGCTACACCTTC. Its protein is CASSGDSGYGYTF.

The V gene is TRBV5-1, the J gene TRBJ1-4; 9 nucleotides match TRBD1. The germline V gene encodes CDR1 SGHRS and CDR2 YFSETQ. The CDR3 is made up of 18 amino acids. V lost 0 bases, J lost 7 bases, and 13 bases stayed unmatched. CDR3 bases: TGCGCCAGCAGCTTGGCCAGCAACACAGGGGGCTATGGTGAAAAACTGTTTTTT. This sequence encodes CASSLASNTGGYGEKLFF.

This clone occurred many times. The V gene is TRBV7-3, the J gene TRBJ2-1; a possible D gene is TRBD2 (6 bases). This CDR3 contains 15 residues. Germline V lookup: CDR1 SGHTA, CDR2 FQGTGA. V lost 0 bases, J lost 5 bases, and 11 bases lay in between. This CDR3 is CASSLTEGTHNEQFF. The CDR3 region has the DNA TGTGCCAGCAGCTTAACGGAGGGCACACACAATGAGCAGTTCTTC.

V gene TRBV2 combines with J gene TRBJ2-7, with 7 bases matching TRBD1. V lost 4 bases to trimming and J lost 7 bases; unmatched junction nucleotides: 4. This CDR3 comprises 12 residues. Germline V CDR1 and CDR2: SNHLY, FYNNEI. The CDR3 region is CASSGQGQEQYF. CDR3 nucleotide sequence: TGTGCCAGCAGTGGACAGGGTCAGGAGCAGTACTTC. The variable domain in full, with the rest retrieved from reference TRBV2 and TRBJ2-7, is EPEVTQTPSHQVTQMGQEVILRCVPISNHLYFYWYRQILGQKVEFLVSFYNNEISEKSEIFDDQFSVERPDGSNFTLKIRSTKLEDSAMYFCASSGQGQEQYFGPGTRLTVT.

The chain couples TRBV29-1 to TRBJ2-4; 15 bases align to TRBD2. CDR3 length: 15 residues. The J segment lost 6 bases and the V segment lost 6 bases, leaving 6 bases of the junction unmatched. Germline V gene data show CDR1 as SQVTM and CDR2 as ANQGSEA. CDR3 sequence (DNA): TGCAGCGTCTTCGGACTAGCGGGAGGGTCAAACATTCAGTACTTC. Protein: CSVFGLAGGSNIQYF. Using reference TRBV29-1 and TRBJ2-4 for the parts outside the CDR3, the full variable domain is SAVISQKPSRDICQRGTSLTIQCQVDSQVTMMFWYRQQPGQSLTLIATANQGSEATYESGFVIDKFPISRPNLTFSTLTVSNMSPEDSSIYLCSVFGLAGGSNIQYFGAGTRLSVL.

The chain carries TRBV6-2 or TRBV6-3 and TRBJ2-5, with D unresolved. Trimming pared 4 bases from V and 5 bases from J, leaving 8 bases between. The CDR3 is 12 amino acids. CDR1 is MNHEY, CDR2 SVGEGT, per germline. The DNA for the CDR3 is TGTGCCAGCAGTTCTACGTCGGAGACCCAGTACTTC. The encoded protein is CASSSTSETQYF.

This clone was counted a single time. J is TRBJ1-1 and V is TRBV27, with D possibly matching TRBD1 (5 bases). The germline V gene encodes CDR1 MNHEY and CDR2 SMNVEV (reference sequence). The germline V and J ends were trimmed by 6 bases and 4 bases, with 9 bases remaining between them. The CDR3 is made up of 12 amino acids. DNA for the CDR3: TGTGCCAGCAGGGGGGGATTCACTGAAGCTTTCTTT. Protein: CASRGGFTEAFF.

The chain couples TRBV21-1 to TRBJ2-5; the table gives TRBD2 as D, unverified against the DNA. TRBV21-1 is marked as a pseudogene. The CDR3 spans 10 residues. CDR3 in DNA: TGTGCCAGGCGGCATCAGACCCAGTACTTC. Translation gives CARRHQTQYF.

The chain joins TRBV28 to TRBJ1-5; the D gene is possibly TRBD1 (5 bases). V was clipped by 7 bases and J by 4 bases, with 20 bases between them. There are 16 residues in the CDR3. The V gene's germline CDR1 is MDHEN and CDR2 SYDVKM. The CDR3 spells CASTYPGMPLNQPQHF. DNA for the CDR3: TGTGCCAGCACTTACCCAGGGATGCCGCTGAATCAGCCCCAGCATTTT.

This sequence joins TRBV12-3 or TRBV12-4 and TRBJ2-7, with D possibly being TRBD1 (6 bases). Trimming shortened V by 3 bases and J by 6 bases, and 12 bases separated the two germline ends. This CDR3 contains 13 residues. CDR3 coding DNA: TGTGCCAGCAGTTTGGGCAGGGGTGGCGAGCAGTACTTC. This sequence encodes CASSLGRGGEQYF.

The rearrangement uses TRBV6-5 and TRBJ1-2, with TRBD1 matching over 8 bases. This CDR3 contains 15 residues. Per germline, CDR1 MNHEY and CDR2 SVGAGI. The V gene end was trimmed by 7 bases and the J gene end by 4 bases; junction bases not matched to a gene: 11. CDR3 in DNA: TGTGCCAGCACCCGATCGCAGGGGGCCAGCTATGGCTACACCTTC. Its translation: CASTRSQGASYGYTF.

This clone was picked up one time. The V and J genes are TRBV11-2 and TRBJ1-4; 7 positions match TRBD1. V dropped 5 bases and J dropped 6; count of bases not matched to a gene: 15. The CDR3 has 17 residues. Germline V gene sequence: CDR1 SGHAT, CDR2 FQNNGV. The CDR3 DNA is TGTGCCAGCAGCAGTACCGGGACAGCTATTAGCGATGAAAAACTGTTTTTT. Amino acid sequence: CASSSTGTAISDEKLFF.

The CDR3 region is CASSSTGYQETQYF. The CDR3 DNA is TGTGCCAGTAGTTCTACAGGGTACCAAGAGACCCAGTACTTC. The V and J genes are TRBV19 and TRBJ2-5; tentatively, D is TRBD1 (6 bases). V was pared by 5 bases and J by 0 bases, with 10 bases between. Germline loops: CDR1 LNHDA, CDR2 SQIVND (reference sequence). The CDR3 covers 14 residues.

In DNA, the CDR3 is TGTGCCAGCAGTCCACGTGCAGGGGAGCAGTTCTTC. Protein: CASSPRAGEQFF. V usage is TRBV7-9 and J usage is TRBJ2-1; weak D call: TRBD1 (5 bases). CDR3 length: 12 amino acids. The V end lost 6 bases, the J end lost 10 bases, and 13 bases lay between the germline ends. Germline CDR1 reads SEHNR; CDR2 reads FQNEAQ (reference sequence).

J is TRBJ1-5 and V is TRBV7-9; D possibly corresponds to TRBD1 (5 bases). The CDR3 runs to 13 residues. Trimming cost V 6 bases and J 6 bases, with 12 bases left between them. CDR1 and CDR2 from the germline V gene are SEHNR and FQNEAQ (reference sequence). The CDR3 spells CASSPGGVQPQHF. DNA for the CDR3: TGTGCCAGCAGTCCGGGGGGGGTTCAGCCCCAGCATTTT.

V usage is TRBV4-2 and J usage is TRBJ1-5, with 8 bases fitting TRBD1. Trimming took 0 bases from V and 3 from J; bases not matched to a gene: 7. The CDR3 length is 17 residues. The germline gives CDR1 LGHNA, CDR2 YNFKEQ. The CDR3 reads CASSQDINRGSNQPQHF. Here the CDR3 DNA reads TGTGCCAGCAGCCAAGATATCAACAGGGGGTCCAATCAGCCCCAGCATTTT.

Only one count was recorded for this clone. This sequence joins TRBV5-1 and TRBJ1-3; weak D call: TRBD1 (6 bases). Trimming pared 1 base from V and 0 bases from J, leaving 11 bases between. There are 16 residues in the CDR3. Germline-derived CDR1 and CDR2 are SGHRS and YFSETQ. The DNA of the CDR3 is TGCGCCAGCAGCTTGACAGGGACCAGCTCTGGAAACACCATATATTTT. As protein: CASSLTGTSSGNTIYF.

The chain has TRBV9 and TRBJ2-1; D may be TRBD2 (6 bases). This CDR3 has 14 residues. CDR1 is SGDLS, CDR2 YYNGEE, per germline. Between the trimmed V and J ends, which lost 0 bases and 9 bases, there was a span of 13 bases. CDR3 amino acids: CASSVGASAGEQFF. CDR3 sequence (DNA): TGTGCCAGCAGCGTAGGGGCTAGCGCGGGTGAGCAGTTCTTC.

The chain uses TRBV5-4 and TRBJ2-3; 13 bases are a match to TRBD2. The CDR3 length is 16 residues. Per the germline V gene, CDR1 is SGHNT and CDR2 is YYREEE (reference sequence). The V gene end was trimmed by 4 bases and the J gene end by 4 bases; junction bases not matched to a gene: 6. This CDR3 reads CASSPGLAGAPDTQYF. CDR3 DNA: TGTGCCAGCAGCCCTGGACTAGCGGGAGCCCCAGATACGCAGTATTTT.

This chain links TRBV4-3 with TRBJ1-1, with TRBD1 matching over 8 bases. Germline V gene lookup returns CDR1 LGHNA and CDR2 YSLEER. V dropped 5 bases and J dropped 0; count of bases not matched to a gene: 11. The CDR3 has 17 amino acids. The chain's CDR3 is CASSSDRDTFLNTEAFF. The DNA for the CDR3 is TGCGCCAGCAGCTCGGACAGGGATACCTTCTTGAACACTGAAGCTTTCTTT.

The chain links TRBV6-5 to TRBJ1-5; a weak D match, TRBD1 (6 bases). CDR1 is MNHEY, CDR2 SVGAGI, per germline. The CDR3 is 13 amino acids. Trimming left V 5 bases short and J 2 bases short, with 7 bases between. The CDR3 DNA sequence: TGTGCCAGCAGTCGGACAGGCAATCAGCCCCAGCATTTT. This codes for CASSRTGNQPQHF.

This clone was detected a few times. The gene calls are TRBV28 and TRBJ1-2, with 9 positions matching TRBD1. The CDR3 sequence is 14 residues long. Per the germline V gene, CDR1 is MDHEN and CDR2 is SYDVKM. J lost 3 bases, V lost 6 bases, and 5 bases had no gene match. The CDR3 protein is CASRRRTGDYGYTF. DNA of the CDR3: TGTGCCAGCAGACGTCGGACAGGGGACTATGGCTACACCTTC.

V is TRBV28 and J is TRBJ1-2; 8 nucleotides match TRBD1. The germline V gene has CDR1 MDHEN and CDR2 SYDVKM. The CDR3 spans 15 residues. V was clipped by 5 bases and J by 3 bases; unmatched bases: 8. CDR3 amino acids: CASSDPRGRHYGYTF. The CDR3 bases are TGTGCCAGCAGTGACCCCAGGGGGCGTCACTATGGCTACACCTTC.

This clone was detected once. This CDR3 is CASSPPGRTEAFF. The CDR3 DNA sequence: TGTGCCAGCTCACCACCGGGGAGGACTGAAGCTTTCTTT. This rearrangement joins TRBV18 to TRBJ1-1, with no clear D. The ends were cut back, 0 bases at V and 5 bases at J, with 7 bases in the middle. The CDR3 loop spans 13 amino acids. From germline, CDR1 is KGHSH and CDR2 LQKENI.

This rearrangement joins TRBV19 to TRBJ2-7, with D perhaps matching TRBD2 (5 bases). This CDR3 has 13 amino acids. Looked up from germline, CDR1 is LNHDA and CDR2 is SQIVND (reference sequence). Deletions cut 5 bases from V and 3 bases from J, with 11 bases between. In DNA, the CDR3 is TGTGCCAGTAGTCCAACTAGAAGCTACGAGCAGTACTTC. Translated, it gives CASSPTRSYEQYF.